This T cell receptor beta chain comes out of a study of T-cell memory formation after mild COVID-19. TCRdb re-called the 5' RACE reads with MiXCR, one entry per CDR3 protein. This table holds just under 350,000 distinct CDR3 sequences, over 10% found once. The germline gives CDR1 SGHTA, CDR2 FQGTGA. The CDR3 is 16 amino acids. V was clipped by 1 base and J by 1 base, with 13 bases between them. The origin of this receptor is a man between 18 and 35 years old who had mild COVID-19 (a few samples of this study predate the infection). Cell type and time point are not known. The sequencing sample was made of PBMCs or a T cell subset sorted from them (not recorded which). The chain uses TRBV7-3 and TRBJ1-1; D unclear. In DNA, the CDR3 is TGTGCCAGCAGCTTAATGTTTAACGGGAGGAACACTGAAGCTTTCTTT. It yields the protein CASSLMFNGRNTEAFF.